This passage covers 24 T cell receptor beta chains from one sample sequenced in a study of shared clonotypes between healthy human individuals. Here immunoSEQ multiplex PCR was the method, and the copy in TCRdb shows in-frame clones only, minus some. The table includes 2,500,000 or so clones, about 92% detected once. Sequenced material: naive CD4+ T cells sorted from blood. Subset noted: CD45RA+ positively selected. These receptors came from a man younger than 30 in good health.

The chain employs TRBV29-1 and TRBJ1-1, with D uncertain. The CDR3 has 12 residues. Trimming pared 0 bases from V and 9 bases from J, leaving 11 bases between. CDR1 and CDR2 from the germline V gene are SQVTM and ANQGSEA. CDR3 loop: CSVEDHGEKAFF. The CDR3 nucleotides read TGCAGCGTTGAAGATCACGGGGAGAAAGCTTTCTTT.

CDR3 sequence: CASGLAPGGQDTEAFF. CDR3 nucleotides: TGTGCTAGTGGTTTGGCCCCTGGGGGACAGGACACTGAAGCTTTCTTT. The chain combines TRBV12-5 with TRBJ1-1; 8 bases line up with TRBD1. Trimming at V came to 1 base and at J to 3 bases, leaving 7 bases not matched to a gene. Looked up from germline, CDR1 is LGHNT and CDR2 is FRNRAP. The CDR3 has 16 amino acids.

The CDR3 nucleotides are TGTGCCAGCAGCGTCCAACCCTCCGGGGCACAAACTCAGCCCCAGCATTTT. Its protein is CASSVQPSGAQTQPQHF. V gene TRBV2 combines with J gene TRBJ1-5; D perhaps matches TRBD1 (5 bases). Per the germline V gene, CDR1 is SNHLY and CDR2 is FYNNEI. With 6 bases removed from V and 6 bases from J, the gap between germline ends came to 24 bases. The CDR3 loop spans 17 amino acids.

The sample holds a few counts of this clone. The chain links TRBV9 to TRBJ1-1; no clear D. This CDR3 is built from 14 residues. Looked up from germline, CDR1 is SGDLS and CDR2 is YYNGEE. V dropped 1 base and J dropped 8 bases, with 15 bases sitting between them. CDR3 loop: CASSVSAQSNEAFF. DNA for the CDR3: TGTGCCAGCAGCGTAAGTGCACAGTCAAACGAAGCTTTCTTT.

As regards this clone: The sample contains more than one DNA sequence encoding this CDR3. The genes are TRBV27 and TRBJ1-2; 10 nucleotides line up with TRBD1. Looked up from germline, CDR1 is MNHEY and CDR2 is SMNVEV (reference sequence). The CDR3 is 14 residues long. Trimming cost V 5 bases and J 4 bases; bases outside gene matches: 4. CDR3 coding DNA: TGTGCCAGCAGTCCGGGACAGGGGCTCTATGGCTACACCTTC. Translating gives CASSPGQGLYGYTF.

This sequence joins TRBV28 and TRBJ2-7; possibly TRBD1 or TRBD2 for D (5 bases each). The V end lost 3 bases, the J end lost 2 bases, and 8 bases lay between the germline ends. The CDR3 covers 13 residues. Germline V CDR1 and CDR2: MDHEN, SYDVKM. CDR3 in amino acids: CASSFWGPYEQYF. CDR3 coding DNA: TGTGCCAGCAGTTTCTGGGGACCCTACGAGCAGTACTTC.

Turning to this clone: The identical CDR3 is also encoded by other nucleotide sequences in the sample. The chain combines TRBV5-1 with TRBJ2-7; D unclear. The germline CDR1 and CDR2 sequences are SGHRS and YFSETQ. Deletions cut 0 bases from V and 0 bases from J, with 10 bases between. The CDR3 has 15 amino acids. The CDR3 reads CASSLGGTFSYEQYF. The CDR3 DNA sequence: TGCGCCAGCAGCTTGGGCGGAACCTTCTCCTACGAGCAGTACTTC.

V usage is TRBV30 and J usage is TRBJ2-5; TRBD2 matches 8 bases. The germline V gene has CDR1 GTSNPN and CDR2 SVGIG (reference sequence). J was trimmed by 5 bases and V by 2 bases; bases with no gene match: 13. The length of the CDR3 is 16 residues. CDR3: CAWSPGFGLAGETQYF. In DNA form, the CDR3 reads TGTGCCTGGAGTCCCGGTTTCGGACTAGCTGGCGAGACCCAGTACTTC.

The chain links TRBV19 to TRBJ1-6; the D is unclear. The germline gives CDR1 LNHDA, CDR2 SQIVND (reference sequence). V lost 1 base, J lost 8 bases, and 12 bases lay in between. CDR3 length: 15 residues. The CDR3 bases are TGTGCCAGTAGTATAGGCGCCAGGTTGGATTCACCCCTCCACTTT. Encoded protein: CASSIGARLDSPLHF.

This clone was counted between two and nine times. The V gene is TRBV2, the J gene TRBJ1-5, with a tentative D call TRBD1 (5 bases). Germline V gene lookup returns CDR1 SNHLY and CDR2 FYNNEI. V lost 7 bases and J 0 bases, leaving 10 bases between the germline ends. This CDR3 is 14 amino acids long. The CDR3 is CASKGVYSNQPQHF. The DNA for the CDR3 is TGTGCCAGCAAAGGGGTGTATAGCAATCAGCCCCAGCATTTT. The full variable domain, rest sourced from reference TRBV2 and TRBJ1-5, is EPEVTQTPSHQVTQMGQEVILRCVPISNHLYFYWYRQILGQKVEFLVSFYNNEISEKSEIFDDQFSVERPDGSNFTLKIRSTKLEDSAMYFCASKGVYSNQPQHFGDGTRLSIL.

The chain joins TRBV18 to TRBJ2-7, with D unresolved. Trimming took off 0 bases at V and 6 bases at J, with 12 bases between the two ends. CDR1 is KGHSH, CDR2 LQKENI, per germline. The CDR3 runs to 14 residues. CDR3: CASSPPVQASEQYF. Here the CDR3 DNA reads TGTGCCAGCTCACCACCTGTCCAAGCCTCCGAGCAGTACTTC. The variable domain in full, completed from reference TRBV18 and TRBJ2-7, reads NAGVMQNPRHLVRRRGQEARLRCSPMKGHSHVYWYRQLPEEGLKFMVYLQKENIIDESGMPKERFSAEFPKEGPSILRIQQVVRGDSAAYFCASSPPVQASEQYFGPGTRLTVT.

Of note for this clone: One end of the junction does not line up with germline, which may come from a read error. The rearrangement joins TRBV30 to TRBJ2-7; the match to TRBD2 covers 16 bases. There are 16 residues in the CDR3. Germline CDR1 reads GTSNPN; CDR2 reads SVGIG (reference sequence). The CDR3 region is CAWSDTGTSGRAVQHF. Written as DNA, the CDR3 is TGTGCCTGGAGTGACACTGGGACTAGCGGGAGGGCCGTCCAGCATTTC.

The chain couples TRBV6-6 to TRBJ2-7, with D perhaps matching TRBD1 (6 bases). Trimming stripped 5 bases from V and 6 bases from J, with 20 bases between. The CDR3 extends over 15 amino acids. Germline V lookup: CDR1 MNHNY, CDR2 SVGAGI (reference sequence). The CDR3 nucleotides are TGTGCCAGCAGTGACCGGGCCAGGGGCTTTAGCGAGCAGTACTTC. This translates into CASSDRARGFSEQYF.

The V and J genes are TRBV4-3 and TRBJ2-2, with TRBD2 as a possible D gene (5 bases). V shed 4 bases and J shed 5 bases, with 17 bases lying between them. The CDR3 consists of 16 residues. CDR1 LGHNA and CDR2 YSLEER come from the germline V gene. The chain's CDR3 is CASSPKPFTGTGELFF. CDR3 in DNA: TGCGCCAGCAGCCCTAAGCCTTTTACGGGGACCGGGGAGCTGTTTTTT.

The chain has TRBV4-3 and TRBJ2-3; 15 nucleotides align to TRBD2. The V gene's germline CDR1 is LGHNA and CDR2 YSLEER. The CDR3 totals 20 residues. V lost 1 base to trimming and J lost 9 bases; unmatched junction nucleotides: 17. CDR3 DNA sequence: TGCGCCAGCAGCCAAGGACGGACTAGCGGGAGGGCAGGGGAAGACGTAACGCAGTATTTT. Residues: CASSQGRTSGRAGEDVTQYF.

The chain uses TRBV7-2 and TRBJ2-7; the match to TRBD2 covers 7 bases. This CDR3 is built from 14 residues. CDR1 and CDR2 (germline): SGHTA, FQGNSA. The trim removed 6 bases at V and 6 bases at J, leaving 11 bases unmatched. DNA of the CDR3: TGTGCCAGCAGTCCCGTCAGCGCGGGGGTCGAGCAGTACTTC. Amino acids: CASSPVSAGVEQYF.

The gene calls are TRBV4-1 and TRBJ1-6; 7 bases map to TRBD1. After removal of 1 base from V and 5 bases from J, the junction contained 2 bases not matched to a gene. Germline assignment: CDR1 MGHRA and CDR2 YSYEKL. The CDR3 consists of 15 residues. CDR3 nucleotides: TGCGCCAGCAGCCAAGCGGGGACAGATAATTCACCCCTCCACTTT. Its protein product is CASSQAGTDNSPLHF.

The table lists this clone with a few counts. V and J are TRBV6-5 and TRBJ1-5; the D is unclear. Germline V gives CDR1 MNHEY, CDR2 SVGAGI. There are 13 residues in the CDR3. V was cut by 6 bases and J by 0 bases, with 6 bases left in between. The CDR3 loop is CASRMHSNQPQHF. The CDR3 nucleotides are TGTGCCAGCAGAATGCATAGCAATCAGCCCCAGCATTTT.

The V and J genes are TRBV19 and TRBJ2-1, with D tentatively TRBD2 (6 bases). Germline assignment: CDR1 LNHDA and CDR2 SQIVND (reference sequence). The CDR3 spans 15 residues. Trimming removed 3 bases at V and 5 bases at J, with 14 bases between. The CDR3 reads CASSIMGLPHNEQFF. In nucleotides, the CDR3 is TGTGCCAGTAGTATTATGGGACTCCCACACAATGAGCAGTTCTTC.

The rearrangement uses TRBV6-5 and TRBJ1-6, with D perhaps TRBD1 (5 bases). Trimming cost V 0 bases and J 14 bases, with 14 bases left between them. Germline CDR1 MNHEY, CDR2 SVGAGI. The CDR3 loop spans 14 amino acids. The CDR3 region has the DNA TGTGCCAGCAGTTACTCCGACAGTTCCATTTCCCTCCACTTT. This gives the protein CASSYSDSSISLHF.

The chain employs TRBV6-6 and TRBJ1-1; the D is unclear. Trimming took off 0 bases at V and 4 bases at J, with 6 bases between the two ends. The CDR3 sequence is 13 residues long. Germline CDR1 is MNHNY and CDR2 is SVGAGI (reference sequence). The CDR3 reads CASSYSRGTEAFF. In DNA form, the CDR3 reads TGTGCCAGCAGTTACTCGCGGGGCACTGAAGCTTTCTTT.

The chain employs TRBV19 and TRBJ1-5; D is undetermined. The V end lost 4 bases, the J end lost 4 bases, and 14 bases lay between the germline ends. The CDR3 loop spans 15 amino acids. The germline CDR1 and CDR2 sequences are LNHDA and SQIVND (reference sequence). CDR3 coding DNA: TGTGCCAGTAGTAACTCGGCAGTTCCGAATCAGCCCCAGCATTTT. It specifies CASSNSAVPNQPQHF. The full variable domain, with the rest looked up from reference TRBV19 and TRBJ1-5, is DGGITQSPKYLFRKEGQNVTLSCEQNLNHDAMYWYRQDPGQGLRLIYYSQIVNDFQKGDIAEGYSVSREKKESFPLTVTSAQKNPTAFYLCASSNSAVPNQPQHFGDGTRLSIL.

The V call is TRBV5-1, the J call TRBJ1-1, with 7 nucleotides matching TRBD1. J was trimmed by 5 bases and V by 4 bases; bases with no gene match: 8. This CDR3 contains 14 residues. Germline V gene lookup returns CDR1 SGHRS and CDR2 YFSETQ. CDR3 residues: CASSRTAGGTEAFF. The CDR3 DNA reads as TGCGCCAGCAGCCGCACAGCAGGGGGGACTGAAGCTTTCTTT.

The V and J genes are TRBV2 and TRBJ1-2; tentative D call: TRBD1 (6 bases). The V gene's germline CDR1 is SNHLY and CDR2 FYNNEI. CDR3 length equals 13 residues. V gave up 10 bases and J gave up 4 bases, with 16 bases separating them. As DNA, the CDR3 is TGTGCCACCCGGGACACCAGCTTCTATGGCTACACCTTC. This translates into CATRDTSFYGYTF. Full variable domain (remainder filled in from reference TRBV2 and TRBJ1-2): EPEVTQTPSHQVTQMGQEVILRCVPISNHLYFYWYRQILGQKVEFLVSFYNNEISEKSEIFDDQFSVERPDGSNFTLKIRSTKLEDSAMYFCATRDTSFYGYTFGSGTRLTVV.